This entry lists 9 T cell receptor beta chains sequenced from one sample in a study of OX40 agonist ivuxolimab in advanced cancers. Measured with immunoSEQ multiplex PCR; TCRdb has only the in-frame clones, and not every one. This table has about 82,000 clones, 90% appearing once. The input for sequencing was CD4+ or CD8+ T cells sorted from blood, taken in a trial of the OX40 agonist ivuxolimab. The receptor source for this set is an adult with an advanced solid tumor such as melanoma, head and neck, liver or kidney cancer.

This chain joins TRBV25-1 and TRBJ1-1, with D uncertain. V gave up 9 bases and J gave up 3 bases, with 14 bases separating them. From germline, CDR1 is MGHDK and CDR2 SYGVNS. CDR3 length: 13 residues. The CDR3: CASRYRVDTEAFF. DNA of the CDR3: TGTGCCAGTCGATATAGGGTGGACACTGAAGCTTTCTTT.

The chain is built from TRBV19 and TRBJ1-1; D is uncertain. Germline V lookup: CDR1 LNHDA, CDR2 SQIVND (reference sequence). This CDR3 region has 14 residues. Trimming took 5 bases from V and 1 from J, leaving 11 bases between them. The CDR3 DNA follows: TGTGCCAGTAGTCCCTCCCAAGCGAACACTGAAGCTTTCTTT. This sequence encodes CASSPSQANTEAFF.

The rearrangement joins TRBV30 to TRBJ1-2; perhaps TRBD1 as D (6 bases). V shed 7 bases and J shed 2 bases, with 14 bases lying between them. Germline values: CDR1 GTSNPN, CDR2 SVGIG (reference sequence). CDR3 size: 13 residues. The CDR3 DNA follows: TGTGCCTCATCGGACAGATCCAACTATGGCTACACCTTC. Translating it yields CASSDRSNYGYTF.

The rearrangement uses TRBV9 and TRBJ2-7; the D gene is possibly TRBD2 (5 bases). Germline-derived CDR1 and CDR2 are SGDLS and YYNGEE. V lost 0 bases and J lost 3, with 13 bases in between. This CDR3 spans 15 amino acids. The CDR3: CASSVAGESVYEQYF. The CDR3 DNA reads TGTGCCAGCAGCGTAGCTGGGGAGAGCGTCTACGAGCAGTACTTC. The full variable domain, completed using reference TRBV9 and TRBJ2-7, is DSGVTQTPKHLITATGQRVTLRCSPRSGDLSVYWYQQSLDQGLQFLIQYYNGEERAKGNILERFSAQQFPDLHSELNLSSLELGDSALYFCASSVAGESVYEQYFGPGTRLTVT.

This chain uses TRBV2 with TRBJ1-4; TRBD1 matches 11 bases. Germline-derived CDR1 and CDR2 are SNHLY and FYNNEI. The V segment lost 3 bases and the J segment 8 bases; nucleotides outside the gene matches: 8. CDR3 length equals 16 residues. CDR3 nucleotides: TGTGCCAGCAGTGATGGGACAGGGGGACTTGGGGAAAAACTGTTTTTT. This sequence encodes CASSDGTGGLGEKLFF. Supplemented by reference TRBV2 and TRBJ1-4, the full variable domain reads EPEVTQTPSHQVTQMGQEVILRCVPISNHLYFYWYRQILGQKVEFLVSFYNNEISEKSEIFDDQFSVERPDGSNFTLKIRSTKLEDSAMYFCASSDGTGGLGEKLFFGSGTQLSVL.

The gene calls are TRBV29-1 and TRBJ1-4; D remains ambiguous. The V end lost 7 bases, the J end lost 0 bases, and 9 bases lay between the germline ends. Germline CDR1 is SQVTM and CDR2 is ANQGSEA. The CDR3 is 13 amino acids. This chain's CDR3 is CSGKDATNEKLFF. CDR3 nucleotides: TGCAGCGGAAAGGATGCAACTAATGAAAAACTGTTTTTT.

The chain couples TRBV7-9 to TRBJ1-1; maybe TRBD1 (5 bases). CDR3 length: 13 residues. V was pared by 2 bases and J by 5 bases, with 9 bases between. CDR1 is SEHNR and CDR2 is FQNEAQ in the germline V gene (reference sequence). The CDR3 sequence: CASSLRQMTEAFF. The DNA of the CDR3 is TGTGCCAGCAGCTTACGACAGATGACTGAAGCTTTCTTT.

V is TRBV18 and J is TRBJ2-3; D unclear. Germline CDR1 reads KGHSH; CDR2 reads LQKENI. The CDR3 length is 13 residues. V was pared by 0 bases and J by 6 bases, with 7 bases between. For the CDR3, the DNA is TGTGCCAGCTCACCACCGAATAGGGATACGCAGTATTTT. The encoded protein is CASSPPNRDTQYF.

CDR3 sequence: CASSLVGQAEDYEQYF. CDR3 nucleotides: TGTGCCAGCAGCTTGGTTGGACAGGCAGAAGACTACGAGCAGTACTTC. V is TRBV7-9 and J is TRBJ2-7, with TRBD1 matching 7 bases. With V trimmed by 3 bases and J by 3 bases, 11 bases remained unmatched. CDR1 and CDR2 (germline): SEHNR, FQNEAQ (reference sequence). There are 16 residues in the CDR3. The full variable domain, completed using reference TRBV7-9 and TRBJ2-7, is DTGVSQNPRHKITKRGQNVTFRCDPISEHNRLYWYRQTLGQGPEFLTYFQNEAQLEKSRLLSDRFSAERPKGSFSTLEIQRTEQGDSAMYLCASSLVGQAEDYEQYFGPGTRLTVT.